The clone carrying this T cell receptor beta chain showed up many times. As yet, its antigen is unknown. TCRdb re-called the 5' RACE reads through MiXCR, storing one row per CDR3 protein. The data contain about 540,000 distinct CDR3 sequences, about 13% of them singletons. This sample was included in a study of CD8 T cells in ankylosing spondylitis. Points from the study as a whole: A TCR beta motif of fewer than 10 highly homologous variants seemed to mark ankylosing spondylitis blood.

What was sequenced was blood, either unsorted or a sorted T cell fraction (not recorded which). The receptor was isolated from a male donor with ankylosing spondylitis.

CDR3 nucleotide sequence: TGTGCCAGCAGTCAACCGACCAACAATGAGCAGTTCTTC. This codes for CASSQPTNNEQFF. The chain employs TRBV11-2 and TRBJ2-1; D gene uncertain. Germline values: CDR1 SGHAT, CDR2 FQNNGV. The CDR3 has 13 residues. Trimming left V 6 bases short and J 5 bases short, with 11 bases between.